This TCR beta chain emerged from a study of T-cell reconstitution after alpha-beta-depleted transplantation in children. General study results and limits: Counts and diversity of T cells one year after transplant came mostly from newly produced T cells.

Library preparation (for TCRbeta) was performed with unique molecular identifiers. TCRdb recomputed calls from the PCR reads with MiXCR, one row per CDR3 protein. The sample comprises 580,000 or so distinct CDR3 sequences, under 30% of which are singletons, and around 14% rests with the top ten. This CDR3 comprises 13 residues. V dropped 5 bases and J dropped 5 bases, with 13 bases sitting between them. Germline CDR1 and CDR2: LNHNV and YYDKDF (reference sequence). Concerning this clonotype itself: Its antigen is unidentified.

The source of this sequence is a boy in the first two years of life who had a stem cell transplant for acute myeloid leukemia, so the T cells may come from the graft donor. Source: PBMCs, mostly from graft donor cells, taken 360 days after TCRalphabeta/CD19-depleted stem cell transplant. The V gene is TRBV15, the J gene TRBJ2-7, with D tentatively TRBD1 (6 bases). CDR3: CATSGDRNHEQYV. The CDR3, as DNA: TGTGCCACCAGCGGCGACAGGAACCACGAGCAGTACGTC.